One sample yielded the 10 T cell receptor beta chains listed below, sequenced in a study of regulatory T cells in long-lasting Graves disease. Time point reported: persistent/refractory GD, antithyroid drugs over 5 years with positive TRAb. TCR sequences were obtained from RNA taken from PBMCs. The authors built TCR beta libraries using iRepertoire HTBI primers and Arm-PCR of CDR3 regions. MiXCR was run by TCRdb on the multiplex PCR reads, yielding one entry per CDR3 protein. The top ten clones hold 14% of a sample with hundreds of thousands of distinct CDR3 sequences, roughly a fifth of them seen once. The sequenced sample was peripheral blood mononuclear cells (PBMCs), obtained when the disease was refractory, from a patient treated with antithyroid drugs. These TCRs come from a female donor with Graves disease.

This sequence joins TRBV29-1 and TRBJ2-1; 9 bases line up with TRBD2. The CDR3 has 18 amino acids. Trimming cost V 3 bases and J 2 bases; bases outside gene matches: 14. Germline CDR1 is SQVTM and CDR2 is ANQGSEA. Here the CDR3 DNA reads TGCAGCGTTGAGGGGAACGACGGATCTAGCGGGGCCTACAATGAGCAGTTCTTC. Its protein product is CSVEGNDGSSGAYNEQFF.

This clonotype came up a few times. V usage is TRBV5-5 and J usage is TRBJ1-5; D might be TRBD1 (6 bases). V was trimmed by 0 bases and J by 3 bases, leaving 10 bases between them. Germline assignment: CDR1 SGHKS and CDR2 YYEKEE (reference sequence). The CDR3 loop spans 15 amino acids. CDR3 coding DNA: TGTGCCAGCAGCTTGGCGGACAGACTCAATCAGCCCCAGCATTTT. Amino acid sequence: CASSLADRLNQPQHF.

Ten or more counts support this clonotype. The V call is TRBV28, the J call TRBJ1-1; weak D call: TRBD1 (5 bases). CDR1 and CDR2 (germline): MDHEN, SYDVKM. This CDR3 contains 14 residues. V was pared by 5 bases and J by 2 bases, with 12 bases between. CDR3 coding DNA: TGTGCCAGCAGTCGACAGAGTTCAAACACTGAAGCTTTCTTT. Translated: CASSRQSSNTEAFF.

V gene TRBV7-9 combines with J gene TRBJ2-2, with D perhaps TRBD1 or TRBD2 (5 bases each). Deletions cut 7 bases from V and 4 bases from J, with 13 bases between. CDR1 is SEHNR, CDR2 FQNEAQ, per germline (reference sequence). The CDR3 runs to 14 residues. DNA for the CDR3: TGTGCCAGCACCCCGGGACGTTCCACCGGGGAGCTGTTTTTT. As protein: CASTPGRSTGELFF. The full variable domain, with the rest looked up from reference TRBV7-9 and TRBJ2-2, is DTGVSQNPRHKITKRGQNVTFRCDPISEHNRLYWYRQTLGQGPEFLTYFQNEAQLEKSRLLSDRFSAERPKGSFSTLEIQRTEQGDSAMYLCASTPGRSTGELFFGEGSRLTVL.

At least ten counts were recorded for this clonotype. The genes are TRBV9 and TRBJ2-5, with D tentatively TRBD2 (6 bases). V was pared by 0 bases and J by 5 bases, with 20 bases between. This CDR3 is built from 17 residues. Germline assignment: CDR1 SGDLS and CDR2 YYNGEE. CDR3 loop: CASSVEASTGAWETQYF. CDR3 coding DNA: TGTGCCAGCAGCGTAGAAGCCTCTACGGGAGCTTGGGAGACCCAGTACTTC.

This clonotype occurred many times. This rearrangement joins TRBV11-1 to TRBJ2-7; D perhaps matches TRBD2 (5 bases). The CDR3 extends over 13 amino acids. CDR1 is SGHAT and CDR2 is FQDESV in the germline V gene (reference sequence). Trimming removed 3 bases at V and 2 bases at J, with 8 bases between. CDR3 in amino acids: CASSFTRTYEQYF. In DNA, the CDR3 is TGTGCCAGCAGCTTTACTAGAACCTACGAGCAGTACTTC. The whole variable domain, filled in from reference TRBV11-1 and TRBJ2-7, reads EAEVAQSPRYKITEKSQAVAFWCDPISGHATLYWYRQILGQGPELLVQFQDESVVDDSQLPKDRFSAERLKGVDSTLKIQPAELGDSAMYLCASSFTRTYEQYFGPGTRLTVT.

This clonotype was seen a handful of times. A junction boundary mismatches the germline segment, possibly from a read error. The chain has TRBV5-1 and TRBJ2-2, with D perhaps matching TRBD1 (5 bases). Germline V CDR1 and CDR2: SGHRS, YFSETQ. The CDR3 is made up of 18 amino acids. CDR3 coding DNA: TGTGCCAGCAGCTTGTTCCTTAGGGGTTCTTCTAACACCGGGGAGCTGTTTTTT. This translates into CASSLFLRGSSNTGELFF.

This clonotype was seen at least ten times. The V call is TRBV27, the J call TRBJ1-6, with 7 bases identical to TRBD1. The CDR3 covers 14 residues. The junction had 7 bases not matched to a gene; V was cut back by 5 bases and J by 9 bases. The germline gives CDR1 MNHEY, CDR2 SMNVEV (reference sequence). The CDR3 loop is CASSVTGSSSPLHF. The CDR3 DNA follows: TGTGCCAGCAGTGTGACAGGGTCATCTTCACCCCTCCACTTT.

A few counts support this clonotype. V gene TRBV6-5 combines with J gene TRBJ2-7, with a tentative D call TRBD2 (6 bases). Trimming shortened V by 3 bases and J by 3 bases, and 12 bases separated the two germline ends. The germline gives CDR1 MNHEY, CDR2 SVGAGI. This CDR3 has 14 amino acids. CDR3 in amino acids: CASSYRQDYYEQYF. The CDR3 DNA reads TGTGCCAGCAGTTATCGGCAGGACTACTACGAGCAGTACTTC.

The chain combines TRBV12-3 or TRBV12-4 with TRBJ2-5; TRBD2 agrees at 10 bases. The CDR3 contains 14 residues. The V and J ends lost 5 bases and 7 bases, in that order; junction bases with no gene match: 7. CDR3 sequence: CASSPGLAEGTQYF. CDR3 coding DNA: TGTGCCAGCAGTCCCGGACTAGCGGAAGGGACCCAGTACTTC.